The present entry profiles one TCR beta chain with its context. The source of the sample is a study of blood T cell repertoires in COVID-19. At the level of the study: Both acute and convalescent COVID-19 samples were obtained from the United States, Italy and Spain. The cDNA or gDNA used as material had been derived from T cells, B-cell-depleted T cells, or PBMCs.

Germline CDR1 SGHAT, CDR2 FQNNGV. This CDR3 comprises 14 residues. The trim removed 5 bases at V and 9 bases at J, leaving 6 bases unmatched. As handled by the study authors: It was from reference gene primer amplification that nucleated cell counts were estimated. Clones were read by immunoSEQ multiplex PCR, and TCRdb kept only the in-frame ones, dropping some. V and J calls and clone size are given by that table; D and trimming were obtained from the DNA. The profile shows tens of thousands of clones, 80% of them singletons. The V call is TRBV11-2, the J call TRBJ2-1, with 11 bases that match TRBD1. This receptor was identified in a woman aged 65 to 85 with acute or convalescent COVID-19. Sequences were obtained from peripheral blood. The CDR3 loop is CASSQDRGPLEQFF. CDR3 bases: TGTGCCAGCAGCCAGGACAGGGGGCCTCTTGAGCAGTTCTTC. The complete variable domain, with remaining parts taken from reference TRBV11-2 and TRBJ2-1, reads EAGVAQSPRYKIIEKRQSVAFWCNPISGHATLYWYQQILGQGPKLLIQFQNNGVVDDSQLPKDRFSAERLKGVDSTLKIQPAKLEDSAVYLCASSQDRGPLEQFFGPGTRLTVL.